This T cell receptor beta chain was captured in a study of cytomegalovirus exposure and HLA in healthy donors. General observations from the study: Later analysis associated a missense DCLRE1C variant with TCR beta V- and J-gene trimming. The classifier, whose performance was assessed in both the original and validation cohorts, reportedly diagnosed cytomegalovirus status with high specificity and sensitivity.

Worth noting for this clone: The antigen is not known.

Use of 60 Vbeta and 13 Jbeta primers characterized the PCR. Clones were sequenced by immunoSEQ multiplex PCR, and TCRdb holds only the in-frame ones, with some missing. The data show 40,000 to 55,000 clones, about 77% seen once. Material: PBMCs. This receptor was identified in a woman aged 40 to 50 in good health and CMV-seropositive.

CDR3 loop: CASSLLKSSYNSPLHF. The CDR3 region has the DNA TGCGCCAGCAGCTTACTAAAGAGCTCCTATAATTCACCCCTCCACTTT. The V gene is TRBV5-1, the J gene TRBJ1-6, with D unresolved. The CDR3 has 16 residues. V shed 2 bases and J shed 0 bases, with 9 bases lying between them. Germline values: CDR1 SGHRS, CDR2 YFSETQ.